This T cell receptor (beta chain) is drawn from a study of T cell responses to AZD1222 COVID-19 vaccine. The repertoire was sequenced with immunoSEQ multiplex PCR; TCRdb's copy has only in-frame clones and lacks some. Of over 150,000 clones in the sample, over 75% were seen once. The ends were cut back, 3 bases at V and 10 bases at J, with 11 bases in the middle. Germline lookup yields CDR1 LNHDA and CDR2 SQIVND (reference sequence). This CDR3 contains 12 residues. The gene calls are TRBV19 and TRBJ2-3; D uncertain. The sequencing here drew on peripheral blood, taken on day 0 of AZD1222 vaccination. The sequence came from an adult in good health. CDR3 sequence (DNA): TGTGCCAGTAGTATCTACCAGACGGCGCAGTATTTT. Translated, it gives CASSIYQTAQYF.